Listed here is a single TCR beta chain. The antigen remains undetermined. The sample originates from a study of early T cells in non-severe SARS-CoV-2 infection. Background on the study: Sequencing of unsorted whole blood was done on bulk RNA, leaving chains unpaired. Study results and caveats: Using VDJdb, the matching emphasized anti-spike CD8 responses while missing private and CD4 specificities.

Attachment of unique molecular identifiers to individual cDNA molecules was performed. TCRdb re-called the 5' RACE reads through MiXCR, storing one row per CDR3 protein. The profile shows 40,000 or so distinct CDR3 sequences, around 6% of them singletons. The CDR3 is 12 amino acids. Germline V gene lookup returns CDR1 SGHTA and CDR2 FQGNSA. Trimming stripped 1 base from V and 6 bases from J, with 5 bases between. Sequenced material: whole blood. This chain connects TRBV7-2 to TRBJ2-3, with D unresolved. The TCR comes from an adult who was a healthcare worker with PCR-confirmed SARS-CoV-2 infection or an uninfected control (not recorded which). This chain's CDR3 is CASSLVGDTQYF. CDR3 DNA: TGTGCCAGCAGCTTAGTTGGTGATACGCAGTATTTT.